Below, one T cell receptor (beta chain) is given with its context. What it binds is unknown. Some clones are missing from TCRdb's copy, which holds only in-frame ones; the method was immunoSEQ multiplex PCR. This sample has approximately 30,000 clones, with approximately 95% found just once. The sample comes from a study of T cell clonotyping in hematopoietic cell transplantation. Findings of the study overall: At the given depth, recipient repertoires were over 95% de novo clonotypes. No sorting was done, leaving CD4 and CD8 contributions mixed. After transplant, recipient diversity fell while pathologically expanded clonotypes grew through day 180. Broader posttransplant TCR repertoire diversity was predicted by graft donor and pretransplant recipient Inverse Simpson Index values.

This CDR3 has 14 residues. Germline V gene lookup returns CDR1 MRHNA and CDR2 SNTAGT. V was trimmed by 0 bases and J by 6 bases, leaving 8 bases between them. This receptor was taken from a man over 45 in good health. Some clones in this sample may be carry-over from other donors' samples. This chain joins TRBV6-4 and TRBJ2-2, with D perhaps assigned TRBD1 or TRBD2 (6 bases each). Sequencing was performed on peripheral blood mononuclear cells. The CDR3 protein is CASSDSGGSGELFF. CDR3 bases: TGTGCCAGCAGTGACTCCGGGGGCTCCGGGGAGCTGTTTTTT.